The 26 T cell receptor beta chains presented below share a single source sample, sequenced in a study of T cells in Graves' hyperthyroidism and ophthalmopathy. Using RNA transcripts as the source, TCR beta CDR3 regions were amplified. First-round RT-PCR of the TCR CDR3 relied on the HTBI primer set. MiXCR was run by TCRdb on the multiplex PCR reads, yielding one entry per CDR3 protein. The sample includes 530,000 or so distinct CDR3 sequences, about 45% of them seen just once. The sequenced sample consisted of peripheral blood or thyroid tissue (not recorded which). The receptor set was obtained from a woman between 18 and 29 years old with Graves' hyperthyroidism.

This clonotype has at least ten counts. The V call is TRBV24-1, the J call TRBJ1-5; D remains unclear. Germline V lookup: CDR1 KGHDR, CDR2 SFDVKD. The CDR3 totals 16 residues. The ends were cut back, 4 bases at V and 2 bases at J, with 14 bases in the middle. CDR3 sequence: CATSENENSGNQPQHF. The CDR3 DNA reads TGTGCCACCAGTGAAAATGAGAACTCTGGCAATCAGCCCCAGCATTTT.

Ten or more counts support this clonotype. The chain couples TRBV7-9 to TRBJ1-4; D possibly corresponds to TRBD1 (5 bases). This CDR3 contains 15 residues. Between the trimmed V and J ends, which lost 4 bases and 3 bases, there was a span of 12 bases. CDR1 is SEHNR and CDR2 is FQNEAQ in the germline V gene (reference sequence). CDR3 amino acids: CASSWSRASNEKLFF. In nucleotides, the CDR3 is TGTGCCAGCAGCTGGAGCAGGGCCTCTAATGAAAAACTGTTTTTT.

V usage is TRBV7-9 and J usage is TRBJ1-1; D is unresolved. Trimming removed 5 bases at V and 7 bases at J, with 14 bases between. This CDR3 contains 13 residues. In germline, CDR1 is SEHNR, CDR2 FQNEAQ (reference sequence). CDR3 sequence reads: CASSGPLGDEAFF. The CDR3 nucleotides read TGTGCCAGCAGCGGGCCACTAGGAGATGAAGCTTTCTTT.

The CDR3 sequence is CSARSYRGDQPLHF. CDR3 DNA: TGCAGTGCTAGATCTTACAGGGGGGATCAGCCCCTCCACTTT. This chain uses TRBV20-1 with TRBJ1-6, with 8 nucleotides matching TRBD1. The CDR3 has 14 amino acids. CDR1 is DFQATT and CDR2 is SNEGSKA in the germline V gene (reference sequence). V dropped 2 bases and J dropped 13; count of bases not matched to a gene: 10.

The V call is TRBV10-3, the J call TRBJ2-5, with 7 bases lining up with TRBD2. Germline V gene sequence: CDR1 ENHRY, CDR2 SYGVKD. V trimming: 11 bases; J trimming: 12 bases; junction bases outside the gene matches: 9. The length of the CDR3 is 10 residues. CDR3 DNA: TGTGCCGCCAAAGGCGGGAGTAAGTACTTC. Translated: CAAKGGSKYF.

The chain links TRBV20-1 to TRBJ2-2; a weak D match, TRBD2 (6 bases). V shed 6 bases and J shed 3 bases, with 17 bases lying between them. The CDR3 is 15 residues long. Germline V gene sequence: CDR1 DFQATT, CDR2 SNEGSKA (reference sequence). The CDR3 loop is CSAKRGKVDTGELFF. As DNA, the CDR3 is TGCAGTGCCAAACGGGGGAAGGTGGACACCGGGGAGCTGTTTTTT.

The V and J genes are TRBV2 and TRBJ1-6, with D maybe TRBD1 (5 bases). The V end lost 6 bases, the J end lost 3 bases, and 9 bases lay between the germline ends. CDR1 SNHLY and CDR2 FYNNEI come from the germline V gene. The CDR3 runs to 14 residues. Written as DNA, the CDR3 is TGTGCCAGCAGGACAGACAGCTATAATTCACCCCTCCACTTT. The encoded protein is CASRTDSYNSPLHF.

J is TRBJ1-2 and V is TRBV7-6; tentatively, D is TRBD1 (5 bases). The CDR3 is 13 residues long. Germline-derived CDR1 and CDR2 are SGHVS and FNYEAQ. V was trimmed by 8 bases and J by 6 bases, leaving 16 bases between them. CDR3 sequence: CASVAEGIHGYTF. CDR3 nucleotides: TGTGCCAGCGTAGCAGAGGGGATCCATGGCTACACCTTC.

In this sample, this clonotype turned up many times. A read error may account for a junction end that differs from germline. The rearrangement joins TRBV4-1 to TRBJ2-5, with TRBD1 identical over 7 bases. Germline CDR1 is MGHRA and CDR2 is YSYEKL. CDR3 length: 14 amino acids. The CDR3 is CASSQVGDRVPPYF. CDR3 DNA sequence: TGTGCCAGCAGCCAAGTGGGAGACAGGGTGCCTCCGTACTTC.

In this sample, this clonotype turned up a few times. The chain uses TRBV11-3 and TRBJ2-5; D gene uncertain. This CDR3 spans 14 amino acids. V lost 1 base and J lost 4, with 10 bases in between. Looked up from germline, CDR1 is SGHNT and CDR2 is YENEEA. The DNA of the CDR3 is TGTGCCAGCAGCTTAGTCGCCGCCCCAGAGACCCAGTACTTC. Residues: CASSLVAAPETQYF.

The chain combines TRBV7-9 with TRBJ1-2; tentative D call: TRBD1 (6 bases). Trimming removed 6 bases at V and 6 bases at J, with 23 bases between. Germline V gives CDR1 SEHNR, CDR2 FQNEAQ (reference sequence). The CDR3 has 16 residues. The CDR3 loop is CASSPPWGASRNGYTF. CDR3 DNA: TGTGCCAGCAGTCCTCCTTGGGGGGCTAGTCGGAATGGCTACACCTTC. Together with reference TRBV7-9 and TRBJ1-2, the CDR3 gives the full variable domain: DTGVSQNPRHKITKRGQNVTFRCDPISEHNRLYWYRQTLGQGPEFLTYFQNEAQLEKSRLLSDRFSAERPKGSFSTLEIQRTEQGDSAMYLCASSPPWGASRNGYTFGSGTRLTVV.

This clonotype has a count of ten or more. V and J are TRBV4-2 and TRBJ1-1, with D unresolved. Trimming shortened V by 0 bases and J by 7 bases, and 9 bases separated the two germline ends. In germline, CDR1 is LGHNA, CDR2 YNFKEQ. This CDR3 spans 13 amino acids. The CDR3 reads CASSQDKYSEAFF. Here the CDR3 DNA reads TGTGCCAGCAGCCAAGATAAATACAGTGAAGCTTTCTTT.

Many counts were recorded for this clonotype. The V and J genes are TRBV10-3 and TRBJ1-4; TRBD1 agrees at 7 bases. The junction had 7 bases not matched to a gene; V was cut back by 10 bases and J by 5 bases. The CDR3 has 13 amino acids. Germline CDR1 and CDR2: ENHRY and SYGVKD. The CDR3 here is CATTTGQNEKLFF. The CDR3 coding sequence is TGTGCCACCACGACAGGGCAGAATGAAAAACTGTTTTTT.

This clonotype was seen more than once but under ten times. The chain is built from TRBV6-6 and TRBJ2-1; TRBD2 agrees at 8 bases. Germline CDR1 is MNHNY and CDR2 is SVGAGI (reference sequence). V shed 10 bases and J 0 bases; nucleotides not matched to a gene: 8. There are 15 residues in the CDR3. The CDR3 DNA reads as TGTGCCATCGCCGAGCGGGAGTCCTCCTACAATGAGCAGTTCTTC. Its protein is CAIAERESSYNEQFF.

This clonotype was detected a few times. This chain uses TRBV10-3 with TRBJ2-1; 9 bases are shared with TRBD2. Germline trimming cut 5 bases from V and 8 bases from J; bases unmatched to any gene: 7. The CDR3 runs to 14 residues. The germline V gene has CDR1 ENHRY and CDR2 SYGVKD. The CDR3 is CAISSAAGGDEQFF. The CDR3 nucleotides are TGTGCCATCAGTTCTGCAGCGGGAGGCGATGAGCAGTTCTTC.

In the case of this clonotype: The missing conserved phenylalanine or tryptophan at the end of this CDR3 makes a read error likely. The chain recombines TRBV7-2 with TRBJ2-1, with D perhaps TRBD1 (5 bases). Trimming stripped 5 bases from V and 7 bases from J, with 9 bases between. CDR1 and CDR2 (germline): SGHTA, FQGNSA. The CDR3 length is 12 residues. For the CDR3, the DNA is TGTGCCAGCAGCGCGCAGGGTAATGAGCAGTTCTAC. Residues: CASSAQGNEQFY.

Ten or more counts support this clonotype. Mismatch with germline at one junction end may stem from a read error. V usage is TRBV12-3 or TRBV12-4 and J usage is TRBJ2-2; no clear D. This CDR3 has 14 amino acids. CDR3 amino acids: CASSLRGNTGELFF. CDR3 bases: TGCGCCAGCAGCTTGAGAGGTAACACCGGGGAGCTGTTTTTT.

The chain recombines TRBV18 with TRBJ2-7; 11 nucleotides align to TRBD2. Germline V gives CDR1 KGHSH, CDR2 LQKENI. This CDR3 is 16 amino acids long. V lost 2 bases, J lost 0 bases, and 3 bases stayed unmatched. The CDR3 loop is CASSPSSGRYSYEQYF. The CDR3 DNA reads as TGTGCCAGCTCACCATCTAGCGGGAGGTACTCCTACGAGCAGTACTTC. The full variable domain, completed using reference TRBV18 and TRBJ2-7, is NAGVMQNPRHLVRRRGQEARLRCSPMKGHSHVYWYRQLPEEGLKFMVYLQKENIIDESGMPKERFSAEFPKEGPSILRIQQVVRGDSAAYFCASSPSSGRYSYEQYFGPGTRLTVT.

At least ten counts were recorded for this clonotype. The chain links TRBV7-9 to TRBJ1-5, with no clear D. The CDR3 has 14 residues. V was clipped by 5 bases and J by 5 bases, with 13 bases between them. Germline V CDR1 and CDR2: SEHNR, FQNEAQ (reference sequence). The DNA for the CDR3 is TGTGCCAGCAGCCCCTCGGAGGGCTATCAGCCCCAGCATTTT. This sequence encodes CASSPSEGYQPQHF.

The genes are TRBV9 and TRBJ2-5; 7 bases are a match to TRBD2. Germline V gene sequence: CDR1 SGDLS, CDR2 YYNGEE. This CDR3 contains 14 residues. V lost 5 bases to trimming and J lost 5 bases; unmatched junction nucleotides: 9. CDR3 amino acids: CASSPGGGGETQYF. The CDR3 DNA sequence: TGTGCCAGCAGTCCGGGGGGTGGGGGGGAGACCCAGTACTTC. The full variable domain, its missing parts supplied by reference TRBV9 and TRBJ2-5, is DSGVTQTPKHLITATGQRVTLRCSPRSGDLSVYWYQQSLDQGLQFLIQYYNGEERAKGNILERFSAQQFPDLHSELNLSSLELGDSALYFCASSPGGGGETQYFGPGTRLLVL.

In this sample, this clonotype turned up a few times. This chain links TRBV4-3 with TRBJ1-3; D uncertain. This CDR3 region has 16 residues. V dropped 1 base and J dropped 0 bases, with 10 bases sitting between them. Germline-derived CDR1 and CDR2 are LGHNA and YSLEER. The DNA of the CDR3 is TGCGCCAGCAGCCAAGGAACGGGAAACTCTGGAAACACCATATATTTT. This translates into CASSQGTGNSGNTIYF.

This clonotype was counted many times. The genes are TRBV29-1 and TRBJ2-5; D may be TRBD2 (5 bases). Trimming took off 7 bases at V and 3 bases at J, with 18 bases between the two ends. The germline V gene encodes CDR1 SQVTM and CDR2 ANQGSEA. The CDR3 extends over 14 amino acids. CDR3 protein: CSAGSRTHEETQYF. The CDR3 bases are TGCAGCGCTGGGAGTCGGACCCACGAAGAGACCCAGTACTTC.

V usage is TRBV7-3 and J usage is TRBJ2-1, with TRBD2 identical over 7 bases. The J segment lost 4 bases and the V segment lost 3 bases, leaving 6 bases of the junction unmatched. Germline V gene sequence: CDR1 SGHTA, CDR2 FQGTGA. This CDR3 is 15 amino acids long. CDR3 DNA: TGTGCCAGCAGCTTTAGCGGGTCCCTATACAATGAGCAGTTCTTC. Translating gives CASSFSGSLYNEQFF.

This sequence joins TRBV15 and TRBJ2-7; D is possibly TRBD1 (6 bases). The V end lost 0 bases, the J end lost 7 bases, and 16 bases lay between the germline ends. The CDR3 loop spans 15 amino acids. Germline assignment: CDR1 LNHNV and CDR2 YYDKDF (reference sequence). CDR3 in amino acids: CATSRDTGWANEQYF. The CDR3 region has the DNA TGTGCCACCAGCAGAGACACAGGGTGGGCCAATGAGCAGTACTTC.

Many counts were recorded for this clonotype. The rearrangement links TRBV2 to TRBJ1-2; D not certain. Trimming pared 5 bases from V and 0 bases from J, leaving 10 bases between. CDR1 and CDR2 (germline): SNHLY, FYNNEI. CDR3 length equals 14 residues. The CDR3 loop reads CASSTAVSNYGYTF. The CDR3 DNA follows: TGTGCCAGCAGTACGGCGGTCTCTAACTATGGCTACACCTTC.

CDR3 amino acids: CASSLVQWPGLEVYEQFF. CDR3 nucleotides: TGTGCCAGCAGCTTAGTGCAGTGGCCCGGACTAGAAGTCTATGAGCAGTTCTTC. The chain uses TRBV7-2 and TRBJ2-5; 7 positions agree with TRBD2. The closer fit of TRBJ2-1 to the DNA end suggests the J call may be wrong. Germline values: CDR1 SGHTA, CDR2 FQGNSA. This CDR3 is 18 amino acids long.